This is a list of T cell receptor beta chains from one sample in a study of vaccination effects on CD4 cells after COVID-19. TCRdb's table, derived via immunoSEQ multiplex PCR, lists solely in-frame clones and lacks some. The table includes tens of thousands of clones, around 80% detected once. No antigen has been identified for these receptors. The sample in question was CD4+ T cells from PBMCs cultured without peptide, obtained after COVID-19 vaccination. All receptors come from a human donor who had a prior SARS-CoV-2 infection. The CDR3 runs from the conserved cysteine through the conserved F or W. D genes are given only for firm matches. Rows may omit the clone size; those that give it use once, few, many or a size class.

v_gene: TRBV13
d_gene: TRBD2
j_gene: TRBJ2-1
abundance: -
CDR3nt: TGTGCCAGCAGCCCTCGACTAGCGGGGGGCATGGATGAGCAGTTCTTC
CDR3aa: CASSPRLAGGMDEQFF

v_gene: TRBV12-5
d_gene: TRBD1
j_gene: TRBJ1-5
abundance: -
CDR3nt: TGTGCTAGTGGGACAGGGGGTAATCAGCCCCAGCATTTT
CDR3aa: CASGTGGNQPQHF

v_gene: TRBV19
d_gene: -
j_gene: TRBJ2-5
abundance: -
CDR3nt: TGTGCCAGTAGTATTTCGAGCGGCGTTCCTGCCTGGGAGACCCAGTACTTC
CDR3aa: CASSISSGVPAWETQYF

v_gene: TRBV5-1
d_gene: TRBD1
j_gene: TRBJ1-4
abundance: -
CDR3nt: TGCGCCAGCAGCTTGGAGACAGGGGGTGGAGAAAAACTGTTTTTT
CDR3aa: CASSLETGGGEKLFF

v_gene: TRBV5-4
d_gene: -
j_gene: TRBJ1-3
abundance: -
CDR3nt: TGTGCCAGCAGCTTGGCGGGGGGAAATGGAAACACCATATATTTT
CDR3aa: CASSLAGGNGNTIYF

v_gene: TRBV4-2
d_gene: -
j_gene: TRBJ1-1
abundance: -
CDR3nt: TGTGCCAGCAGCCAACCTACTGGGGGGGCCACTGAAGCTTTCTTT
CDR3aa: CASSQPTGGATEAFF

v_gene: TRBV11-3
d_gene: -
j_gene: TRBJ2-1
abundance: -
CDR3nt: TGTGCCAGCAGCTCATCACCTTGGGAGGCCTGGTACAATGAGCAGTTCTTC
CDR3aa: CASSSSPWEAWYNEQFF

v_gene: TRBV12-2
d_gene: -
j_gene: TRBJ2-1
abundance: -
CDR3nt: TGTGCAAGTCGCTTCCGACAGGGTAGCTTCTCCTACAATGAGCAGTTCTTC
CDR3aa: CASRFRQGSFSYNEQFF

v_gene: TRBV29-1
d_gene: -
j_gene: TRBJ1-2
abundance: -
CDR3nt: TGCAGCGTTGGGAGTGGGTTTTATGGCTACACCTTC
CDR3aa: CSVGSGFYGYTF

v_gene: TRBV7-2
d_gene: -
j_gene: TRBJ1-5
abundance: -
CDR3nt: TGTGCCAGCAGCTTACAGGGAATAGGACAGCCCCAGCATTTT
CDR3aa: CASSLQGIGQPQHF

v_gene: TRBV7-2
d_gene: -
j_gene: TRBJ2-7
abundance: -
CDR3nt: TGTGCCAGCAGCCCCCCGCGCAGGGGATACGAGCAGTACTTC
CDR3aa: CASSPPRRGYEQYF

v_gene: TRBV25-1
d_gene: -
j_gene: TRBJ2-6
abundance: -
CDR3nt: TGTGCCAGCAACTCTGGGGCCAACGTCCTGACTTTC
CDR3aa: CASNSGANVLTF

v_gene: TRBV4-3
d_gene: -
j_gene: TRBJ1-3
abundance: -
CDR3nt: TGCGCCAGCAGCCACCCAGGGGCACAGGGTGGTAACACCATATATTTT
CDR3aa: CASSHPGAQGGNTIYF

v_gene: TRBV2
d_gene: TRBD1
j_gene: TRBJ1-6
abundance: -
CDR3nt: TGTGCCAGCAGGGGGACAGGGAGCTCCTATAATTCACCCCTCCACTTT
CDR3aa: CASRGTGSSYNSPLHF

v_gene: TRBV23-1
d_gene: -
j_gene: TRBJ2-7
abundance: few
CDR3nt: TGCGCCAGCAGTCAATCGCCACTAGAATTCTACGAGCAGTACTTC
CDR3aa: CASSQSPLEFYEQYF

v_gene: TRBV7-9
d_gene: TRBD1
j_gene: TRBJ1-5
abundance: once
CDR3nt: TGTGCCAGCAGCTACGCAGGGGGTGGTCAGCCCCAGCATTTT
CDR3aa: CASSYAGGGQPQHF